The 20 T cell receptor beta chains below were found in one sample sequenced in a study of blood T cell repertoires in COVID-19. Only in-frame clones appear in the TCRdb table, and some are missing; sequencing was by immunoSEQ multiplex PCR. The table records 130,000 to 150,000 clones, around 80% of them present only once. Sequencing was carried out using peripheral blood. The receptors were gathered from a woman at least 80 years old in a cohort sampled during active or convalescent COVID-19.

In its sample, this clone was seen a few times. The rearrangement uses TRBV4-2 and TRBJ2-2; 11 nucleotides match TRBD2. The CDR3 has 16 residues. The germline CDR1 and CDR2 sequences are LGHNA and YNFKEQ. The trim removed 5 bases at V and 1 base at J, leaving 3 bases unmatched. CDR3 region: CASSYLAGGNTGELFF. In DNA form, the CDR3 reads TGTGCCAGCAGCTACCTAGCGGGGGGGAACACCGGGGAGCTGTTTTTT.

The J gene is TRBJ1-6, the V gene TRBV2, with D unresolved. From germline, CDR1 is SNHLY and CDR2 FYNNEI. The length of the CDR3 is 13 residues. V lost 3 bases, J lost 7 bases, and 7 bases lay in between. CDR3 loop: CASSEVANSPLHF. In nucleotides, the CDR3 is TGTGCCAGCAGTGAGGTAGCCAATTCACCCCTCCACTTT.

This chain connects TRBV6-1 to TRBJ1-2; 7 nucleotides match TRBD1. Germline V gives CDR1 MNHNS, CDR2 SASEGT. CDR3 length equals 16 residues. V shed 4 bases, J shed 1 base, and the junction held 9 bases outside the gene matches. The CDR3 reads CASSGMGQKNNYGYTF. The CDR3 region has the DNA TGTGCCAGCAGTGGAATGGGACAGAAAAATAACTATGGCTACACCTTC.

The rearrangement links TRBV11-3 to TRBJ2-5, with unresolved D. Trimming stripped 4 bases from V and 5 bases from J, with 11 bases between. The V gene's germline CDR1 is SGHNT and CDR2 YENEEA. The CDR3 is 13 amino acids. CDR3 bases: TGTGCCAGCAGCTCCAATAACGGGGAGACCCAGTACTTC. It is translated as CASSSNNGETQYF.

The chain has TRBV30 and TRBJ2-2; D may be TRBD2 (7 bases). V was trimmed by 7 bases and J by 0 bases, leaving 24 bases between them. The CDR3 loop spans 18 amino acids. CDR1 and CDR2 from the germline V gene are GTSNPN and SVGIG (reference sequence). The CDR3 protein is CALPKEGGIGSNTGELFF. DNA of the CDR3: TGTGCCTTACCAAAAGAGGGGGGGATCGGATCGAACACCGGGGAGCTGTTTTTT.

Only a few counts were recorded for this clone. The CDR3 nucleotides read TGTGCCAGTAGTCCGACTAGCTACCTCGCAGATACGCAGTATTTT. It codes for CASSPTSYLADTQYF. The V call is TRBV19, the J call TRBJ2-3; TRBD2 matches 7 bases. The CDR3 sequence is 15 residues long. In germline, CDR1 is LNHDA, CDR2 SQIVND (reference sequence). After removal of 5 bases from V and 4 bases from J, the junction contained 9 bases not matched to a gene. The full variable domain, in which reference TRBV19 and TRBJ2-3 provide the parts outside the CDR3, is DGGITQSPKYLFRKEGQNVTLSCEQNLNHDAMYWYRQDPGQGLRLIYYSQIVNDFQKGDIAEGYSVSREKKESFPLTVTSAQKNPTAFYLCASSPTSYLADTQYFGPGTRLTVL.

The J gene is TRBJ1-6, the V gene TRBV2; D unresolved. Trimming cost V 3 bases and J 2 bases, with 8 bases left between them. The CDR3 extends over 15 amino acids. Germline loops: CDR1 SNHLY, CDR2 FYNNEI. The CDR3 here is CASSDNGAYNSPLHF. The CDR3 nucleotides read TGTGCCAGCAGTGACAACGGGGCCTATAATTCACCCCTCCACTTT.

The chain has TRBV5-4 and TRBJ2-3, with 10 bases that match TRBD2. With V trimmed by 1 base and J by 5 bases, 7 bases remained unmatched. CDR1 is SGHNT and CDR2 is YYREEE in the germline V gene (reference sequence). The CDR3 extends over 16 amino acids. The CDR3, as DNA: TGTGCCAGCAGCTTGCGGAAGCGGGGGGGCAAAGATACGCAGTATTTT. It is translated as CASSLRKRGGKDTQYF.

The chain is built from TRBV18 and TRBJ2-2; D unclear. Germline CDR1 and CDR2: KGHSH and LQKENI. V was pared by 3 bases and J by 5 bases, with 7 bases between. The CDR3 runs 13 residues. CDR3 residues: CASSPRMTGELFF. CDR3 bases: TGTGCCAGCTCACCGAGGATGACCGGGGAGCTGTTTTTT.

V and J are TRBV27 and TRBJ2-5; D is possibly TRBD1 (5 bases). Germline-derived CDR1 and CDR2 are MNHEY and SMNVEV (reference sequence). V was clipped by 0 bases and J by 4 bases, with 9 bases between them. This CDR3 region has 14 residues. The chain's CDR3 is CASSLSRQGETQYF. The DNA of the CDR3 is TGTGCCAGCAGTTTATCGAGGCAGGGAGAGACCCAGTACTTC.

V usage is TRBV5-1 and J usage is TRBJ1-1; D call uncertain. V lost 4 bases and J 4 bases, leaving 20 bases between the germline ends. CDR3 length: 16 amino acids. Germline CDR1 and CDR2: SGHRS and YFSETQ. The CDR3 DNA sequence: TGCGCCAGCAGCCCGTTCATGGCCTTATCGGGCACTGAAGCTTTCTTT. Its translation: CASSPFMALSGTEAFF. The whole variable domain, remainder taken from reference TRBV5-1 and TRBJ1-1, is KAGVTQTPRYLIKTRGQQVTLSCSPISGHRSVSWYQQTPGQGLQFLFEYFSETQRNKGNFPGRFSGRQFSNSRSEMNVSTLELGDSALYLCASSPFMALSGTEAFFGQGTRLTVV.

In regard to this clone: Relative to the germline gene, one junction end is altered; a read error may explain this. The rearrangement uses TRBV7-7 and TRBJ1-6, with D unclear. Germline loops: CDR1 SSHAT, CDR2 FNYEAQ (reference sequence). The length of the CDR3 is 16 residues. The CDR3 here is CASSWRMTVNNSPLHF. For the CDR3, the DNA is TGTGCTAGCAGCTGGCGGATGACGGTGAATAATTCACCCCTCCACTTT. The full variable domain, rest sourced from reference TRBV7-7 and TRBJ1-6, is GAGVSQSPRYKVTKRGQDVTLRCDPISSHATLYWYQQALGQGPEFLTYFNYEAQPDKSGLPSDRFSAERPEGSISTLTIQRTEQRDSAMYRCASSWRMTVNNSPLHFGNGTRLTVT.

By share, this clone ranks as medium-sized. The CDR3 DNA reads TGTGCCAGCAGTTCCCCGTCGGGAGGGGTCCAGCCCCAGCATTTT. Translation gives CASSSPSGGVQPQHF. The chain couples TRBV28 to TRBJ1-5; a weak D match, TRBD1 (5 bases). Germline CDR1 and CDR2: MDHEN and SYDVKM. Trimming removed 4 bases at V and 7 bases at J, with 17 bases between. This CDR3 contains 15 residues.

The chain carries TRBV27 and TRBJ1-2, with 7 bases lining up with TRBD1. Germline V gene lookup returns CDR1 MNHEY and CDR2 SMNVEV (reference sequence). The CDR3 sequence is 15 residues long. The V segment lost 4 bases and the J segment 4 bases; nucleotides outside the gene matches: 9. The CDR3 DNA is TGTGCCAGCAGTTCGGACAGGACAAGCTTCTATGGCTACACCTTC. Translation: CASSSDRTSFYGYTF.

The chain combines TRBV28 with TRBJ1-2; 8 bases are shared with TRBD1. In germline, CDR1 is MDHEN, CDR2 SYDVKM. The CDR3 is 16 residues long. V lost 4 bases and J lost 5; bases outside the gene matches: 12. The CDR3 region is CASSWSYSGTGYGYTF. The CDR3 DNA reads TGTGCCAGCAGTTGGTCGTATTCGGGGACAGGATATGGCTACACCTTC.

This clone was seen once. V gene TRBV12-3 or TRBV12-4 combines with J gene TRBJ1-4; D gene uncertain. There are 13 residues in the CDR3. Trimming removed 1 base from V and 8 bases from J, with 8 bases in between. This CDR3 reads CASSLVPREKLFF. DNA of the CDR3: TGTGCCAGCAGTTTAGTCCCGAGGGAAAAACTGTTTTTT.

The J gene is TRBJ2-5, the V gene TRBV5-6, with TRBD1 matching 8 bases. The CDR3 length is 19 residues. The ends lost 1 base at V and 5 bases at J; junction bases unmatched: 19. Germline V lookup: CDR1 SGHDT, CDR2 YYEEEE. CDR3 residues: CASSLLVGAGGNLMETQYF. The CDR3 DNA follows: TGTGCCAGCAGCTTGCTGGTTGGGGCAGGGGGCAACCTTATGGAGACCCAGTACTTC.

This chain links TRBV29-1 with TRBJ1-2; D is perhaps TRBD1 (6 bases). Per germline, CDR1 SQVTM and CDR2 ANQGSEA. Trimming removed 1 base at V and 8 bases at J, with 14 bases between. The CDR3 spans 13 residues. DNA of the CDR3: TGCAGCGTTGAAGTAACGGCAGGGGTCGGCTACACCTTC. Residues: CSVEVTAGVGYTF.

V gene TRBV12-3 or TRBV12-4 combines with J gene TRBJ1-1; D unclear. This CDR3 has 13 amino acids. V was shortened by 5 bases and J by 3 bases, with 10 bases between the two germline ends. CDR3 DNA: TGTGCCAGCAGTCTGGACTCCGACACTGAAGCTTTCTTT. Its protein product is CASSLDSDTEAFF.

The V gene is TRBV5-7, the J gene TRBJ2-3; 10 bases line up with TRBD2. TRBV5-7 is given ORF status, its function remaining uncertain. V lost 9 bases, J lost 3 bases, and 10 bases stayed unmatched. This CDR3 region has 15 residues. The CDR3 is CAKQLAGGLTDTQYF. The CDR3 DNA sequence: TGTGCCAAACAGTTAGCGGGGGGTCTTACAGATACGCAGTATTTT.